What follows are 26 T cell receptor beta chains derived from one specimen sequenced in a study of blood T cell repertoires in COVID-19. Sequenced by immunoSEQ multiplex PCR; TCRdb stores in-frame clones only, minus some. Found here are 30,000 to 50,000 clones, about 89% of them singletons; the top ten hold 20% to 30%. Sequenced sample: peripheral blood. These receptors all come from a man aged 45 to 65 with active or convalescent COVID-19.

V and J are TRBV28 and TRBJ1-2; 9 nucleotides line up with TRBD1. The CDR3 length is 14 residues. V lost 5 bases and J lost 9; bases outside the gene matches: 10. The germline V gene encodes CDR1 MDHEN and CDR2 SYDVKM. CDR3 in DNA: TGTGCCAGCAGTATACCGGGACAGGGTTTTAGCTACACCTTC. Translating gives CASSIPGQGFSYTF.

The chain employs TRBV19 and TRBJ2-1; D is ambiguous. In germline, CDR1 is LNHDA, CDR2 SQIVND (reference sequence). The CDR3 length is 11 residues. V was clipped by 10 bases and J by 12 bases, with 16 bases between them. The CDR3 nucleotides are TGTGCCACCGATTTGAACAACGCGCAGTTCTTC. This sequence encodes CATDLNNAQFF.

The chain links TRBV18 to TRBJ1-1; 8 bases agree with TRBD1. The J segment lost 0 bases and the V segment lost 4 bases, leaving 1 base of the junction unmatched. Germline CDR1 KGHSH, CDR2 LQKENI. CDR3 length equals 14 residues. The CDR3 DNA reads TGTGCCAGCTCACTGGACAGGGTGAACACTGAAGCTTTCTTT. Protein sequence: CASSLDRVNTEAFF.

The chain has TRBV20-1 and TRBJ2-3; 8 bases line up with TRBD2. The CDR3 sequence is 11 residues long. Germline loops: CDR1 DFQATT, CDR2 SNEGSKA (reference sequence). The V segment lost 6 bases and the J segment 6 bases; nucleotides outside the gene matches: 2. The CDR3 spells CSAPGGDTQYF. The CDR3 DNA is TGCAGTGCACCGGGGGGGGATACGCAGTATTTT.

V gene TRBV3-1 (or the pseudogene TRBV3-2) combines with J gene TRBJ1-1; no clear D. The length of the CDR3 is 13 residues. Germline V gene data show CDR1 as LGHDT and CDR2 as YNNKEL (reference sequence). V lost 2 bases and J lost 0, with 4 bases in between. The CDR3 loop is CASSQLVNTEAFF. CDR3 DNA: TGTGCCAGCAGCCAATTAGTGAACACTGAAGCTTTCTTT.

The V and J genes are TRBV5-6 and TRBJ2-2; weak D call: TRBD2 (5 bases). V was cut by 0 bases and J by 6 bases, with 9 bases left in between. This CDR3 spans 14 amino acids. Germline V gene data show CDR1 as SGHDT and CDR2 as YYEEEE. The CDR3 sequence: CASSLGSGAGELFF. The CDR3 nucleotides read TGTGCCAGCAGCTTGGGGTCCGGGGCCGGGGAGCTGTTTTTT.

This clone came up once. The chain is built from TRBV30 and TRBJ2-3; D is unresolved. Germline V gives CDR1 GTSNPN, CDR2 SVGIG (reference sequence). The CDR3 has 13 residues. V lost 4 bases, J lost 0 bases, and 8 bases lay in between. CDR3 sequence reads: CAWKATSTDTQYF. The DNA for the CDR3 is TGTGCCTGGAAGGCGACTAGCACAGATACGCAGTATTTT.

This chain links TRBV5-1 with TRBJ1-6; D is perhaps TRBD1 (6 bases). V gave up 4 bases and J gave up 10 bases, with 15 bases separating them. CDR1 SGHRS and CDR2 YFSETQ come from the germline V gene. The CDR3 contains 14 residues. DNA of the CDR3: TGCGCCAGCAGCCTCGTTGAGGGGGTGTCACCCCTCCACTTT. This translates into CASSLVEGVSPLHF.

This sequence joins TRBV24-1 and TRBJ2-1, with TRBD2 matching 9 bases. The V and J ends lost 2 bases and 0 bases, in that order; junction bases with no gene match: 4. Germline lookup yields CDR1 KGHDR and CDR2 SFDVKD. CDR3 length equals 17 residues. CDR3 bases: TGTGCCACCAGTGATTGGGGTAGCGGGAGCTCCTACAATGAGCAGTTCTTC. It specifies CATSDWGSGSSYNEQFF.

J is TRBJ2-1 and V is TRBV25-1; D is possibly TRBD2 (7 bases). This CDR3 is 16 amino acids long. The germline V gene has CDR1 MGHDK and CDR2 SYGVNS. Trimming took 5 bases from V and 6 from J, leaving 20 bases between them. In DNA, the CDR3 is TGTGCCAGCAGTCCCCCAGGAGGGGGGGCCGCCAATGAGCAGTTCTTC. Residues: CASSPPGGGAANEQFF.

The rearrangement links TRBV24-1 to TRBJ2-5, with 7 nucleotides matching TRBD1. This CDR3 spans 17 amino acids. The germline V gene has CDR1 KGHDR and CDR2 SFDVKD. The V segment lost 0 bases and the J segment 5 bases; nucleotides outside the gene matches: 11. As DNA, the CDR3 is TGTGCCACCAGTGATTTGTCAAGACAGGGTCTGGGGGAGACCCAGTACTTC. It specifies CATSDLSRQGLGETQYF.

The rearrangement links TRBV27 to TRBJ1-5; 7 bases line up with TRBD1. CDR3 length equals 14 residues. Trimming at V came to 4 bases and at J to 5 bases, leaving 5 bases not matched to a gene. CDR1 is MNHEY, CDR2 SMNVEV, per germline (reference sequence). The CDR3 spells CASSSTGSHQPQHF. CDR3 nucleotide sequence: TGTGCCAGCAGTTCGACAGGGTCTCATCAGCCCCAGCATTTT.

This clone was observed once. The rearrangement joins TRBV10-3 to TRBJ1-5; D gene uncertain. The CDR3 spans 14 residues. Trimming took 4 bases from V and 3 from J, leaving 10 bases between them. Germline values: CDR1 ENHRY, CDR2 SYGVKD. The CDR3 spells CAISGGEYNQPQHF. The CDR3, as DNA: TGTGCCATCAGTGGCGGGGAGTACAATCAGCCCCAGCATTTT.

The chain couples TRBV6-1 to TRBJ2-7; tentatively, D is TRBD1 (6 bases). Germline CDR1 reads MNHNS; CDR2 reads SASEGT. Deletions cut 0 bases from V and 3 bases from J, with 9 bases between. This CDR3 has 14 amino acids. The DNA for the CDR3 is TGTGCCAGCAGTGAAGCTGGGACACTCTACGAGCAGTACGTC. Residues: CASSEAGTLYEQYV.

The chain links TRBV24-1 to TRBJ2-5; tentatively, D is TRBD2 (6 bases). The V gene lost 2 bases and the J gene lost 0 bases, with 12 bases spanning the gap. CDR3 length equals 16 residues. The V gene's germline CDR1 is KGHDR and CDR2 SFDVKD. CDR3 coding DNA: TGTGCCACCAGTGATTCCACACGGGGGTACCAAGAGACCCAGTACTTC. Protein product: CATSDSTRGYQETQYF.

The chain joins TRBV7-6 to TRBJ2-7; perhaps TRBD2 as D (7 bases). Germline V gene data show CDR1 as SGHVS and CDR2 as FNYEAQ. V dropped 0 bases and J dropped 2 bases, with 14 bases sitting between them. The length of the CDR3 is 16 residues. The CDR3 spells CASSLAGQTSTYEQYF. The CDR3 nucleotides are TGTGCCAGCAGCTTAGCCGGACAGACTAGCACCTACGAGCAGTACTTC. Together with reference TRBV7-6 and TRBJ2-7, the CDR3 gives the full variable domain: GAGVSQSPRYKVTKRGQDVALRCDPISGHVSLYWYRQALGQGPEFLTYFNYEAQQDKSGLPNDRFSAERPEGSISTLTIQRTEQRDSAMYRCASSLAGQTSTYEQYFGPGTRLTVT.

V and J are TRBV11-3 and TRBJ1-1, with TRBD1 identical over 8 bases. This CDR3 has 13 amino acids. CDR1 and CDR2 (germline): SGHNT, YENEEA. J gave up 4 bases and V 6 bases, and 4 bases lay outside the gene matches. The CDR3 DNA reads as TGTGCCAGCAGTCCAACAGGGGGCACTGAAGCTTTCTTT. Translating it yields CASSPTGGTEAFF.

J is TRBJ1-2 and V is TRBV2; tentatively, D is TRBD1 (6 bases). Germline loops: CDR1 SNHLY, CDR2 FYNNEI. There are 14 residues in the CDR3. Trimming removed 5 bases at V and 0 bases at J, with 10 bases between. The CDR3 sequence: CASSRTAANYGYTF. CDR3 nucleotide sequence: TGTGCCAGCAGTAGGACAGCCGCTAACTATGGCTACACCTTC.

CDR3 loop: CASSLARDRDTEAFF. The CDR3 region has the DNA TGTGCCAGCAGCTTAGCGCGGGACAGGGACACTGAAGCTTTCTTT. The rearrangement uses TRBV11-1 and TRBJ1-1; 9 bases fit TRBD1. Germline CDR1 reads SGHAT; CDR2 reads FQDESV (reference sequence). This CDR3 has 15 amino acids. V trimming: 0 bases; J trimming: 3 bases; junction bases outside the gene matches: 2.

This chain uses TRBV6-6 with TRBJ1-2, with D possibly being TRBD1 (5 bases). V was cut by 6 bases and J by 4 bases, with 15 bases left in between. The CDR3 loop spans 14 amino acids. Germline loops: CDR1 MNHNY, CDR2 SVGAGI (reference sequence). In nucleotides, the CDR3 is TGTGCCAGCAGCCATCCCGACAGTTCCTATGGCTACACCTTC. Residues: CASSHPDSSYGYTF.

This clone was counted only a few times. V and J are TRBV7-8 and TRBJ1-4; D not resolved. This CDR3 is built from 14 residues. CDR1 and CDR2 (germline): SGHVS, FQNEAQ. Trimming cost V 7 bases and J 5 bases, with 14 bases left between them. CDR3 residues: CASINEGRNEKLFF. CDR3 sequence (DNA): TGTGCCAGCATCAATGAGGGCAGAAATGAAAAACTGTTTTTT.

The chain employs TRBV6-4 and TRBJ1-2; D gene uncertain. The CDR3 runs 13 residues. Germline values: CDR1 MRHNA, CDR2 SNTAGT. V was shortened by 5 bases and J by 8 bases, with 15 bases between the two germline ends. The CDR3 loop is CASSFARGEGYTF. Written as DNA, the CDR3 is TGTGCCAGCAGTTTTGCCCGGGGAGAAGGCTACACCTTC.

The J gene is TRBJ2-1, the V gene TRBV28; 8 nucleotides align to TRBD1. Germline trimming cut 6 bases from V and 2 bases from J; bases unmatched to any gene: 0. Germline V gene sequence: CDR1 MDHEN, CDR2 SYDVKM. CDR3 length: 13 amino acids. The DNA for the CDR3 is TGTGCCAGCAGGACAGGGGCCTACAATGAGCAGTTCTTC. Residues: CASRTGAYNEQFF. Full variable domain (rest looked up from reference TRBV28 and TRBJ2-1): DVKVTQSSRYLVKRTGEKVFLECVQDMDHENMFWYRQDPGLGLRLIYFSYDVKMKEKGDIPEGYSVSREKKERFSLILESASTNQTSMYLCASRTGAYNEQFFGPGTRLTVL.

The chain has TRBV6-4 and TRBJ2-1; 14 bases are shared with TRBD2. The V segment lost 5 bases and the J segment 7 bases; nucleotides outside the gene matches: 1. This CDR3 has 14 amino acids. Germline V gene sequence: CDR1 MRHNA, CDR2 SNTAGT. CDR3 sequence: CASSRLAGGNEQFF. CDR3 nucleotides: TGTGCCAGCAGTCGACTAGCGGGAGGGAATGAGCAGTTCTTC.

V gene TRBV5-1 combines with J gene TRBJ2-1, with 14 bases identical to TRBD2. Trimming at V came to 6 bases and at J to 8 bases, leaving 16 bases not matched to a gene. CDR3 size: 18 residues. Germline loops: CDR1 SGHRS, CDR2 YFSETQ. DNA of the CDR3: TGCGCCAGCACTCCCTCTGGACTAGCGGGAGGTTTATGGGATGAGCAGTTCTTC. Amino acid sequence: CASTPSGLAGGLWDEQFF. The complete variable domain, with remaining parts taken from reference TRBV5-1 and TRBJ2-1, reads KAGVTQTPRYLIKTRGQQVTLSCSPISGHRSVSWYQQTPGQGLQFLFEYFSETQRNKGNFPGRFSGRQFSNSRSEMNVSTLELGDSALYLCASTPSGLAGGLWDEQFFGPGTRLTVL.

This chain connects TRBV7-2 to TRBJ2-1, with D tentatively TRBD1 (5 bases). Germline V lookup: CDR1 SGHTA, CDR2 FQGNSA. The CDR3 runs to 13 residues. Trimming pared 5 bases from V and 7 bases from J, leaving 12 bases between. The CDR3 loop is CASSARQWNEQFF. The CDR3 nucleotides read TGTGCCAGCAGCGCGCGACAGTGGAATGAGCAGTTCTTC.